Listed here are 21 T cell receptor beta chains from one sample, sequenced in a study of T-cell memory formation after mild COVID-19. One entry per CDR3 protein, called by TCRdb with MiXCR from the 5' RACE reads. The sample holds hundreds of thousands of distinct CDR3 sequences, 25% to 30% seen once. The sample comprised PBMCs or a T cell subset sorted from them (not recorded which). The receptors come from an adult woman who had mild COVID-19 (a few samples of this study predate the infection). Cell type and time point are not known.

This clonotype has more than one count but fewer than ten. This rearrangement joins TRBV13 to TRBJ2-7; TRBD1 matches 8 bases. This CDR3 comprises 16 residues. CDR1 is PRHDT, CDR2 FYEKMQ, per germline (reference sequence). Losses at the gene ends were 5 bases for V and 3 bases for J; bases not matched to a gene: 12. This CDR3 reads CASSADRGRDHYEQYF. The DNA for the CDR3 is TGTGCCAGCAGCGCCGACAGGGGAAGGGACCACTACGAGCAGTACTTC.

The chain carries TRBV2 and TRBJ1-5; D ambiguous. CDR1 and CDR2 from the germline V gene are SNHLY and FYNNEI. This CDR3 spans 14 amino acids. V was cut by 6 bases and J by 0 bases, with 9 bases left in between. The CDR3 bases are TGTGCCAGCAGGCGGACGGGTAGCAATCAGCCCCAGCATTTT. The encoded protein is CASRRTGSNQPQHF.

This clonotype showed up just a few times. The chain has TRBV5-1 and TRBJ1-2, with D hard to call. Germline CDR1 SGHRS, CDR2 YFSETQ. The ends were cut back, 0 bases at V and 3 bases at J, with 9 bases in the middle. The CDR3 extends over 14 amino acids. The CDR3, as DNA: TGCGCCAGCAGCTTGGCCAGGTTTCACTATGGCTACACCTTC. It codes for CASSLARFHYGYTF.

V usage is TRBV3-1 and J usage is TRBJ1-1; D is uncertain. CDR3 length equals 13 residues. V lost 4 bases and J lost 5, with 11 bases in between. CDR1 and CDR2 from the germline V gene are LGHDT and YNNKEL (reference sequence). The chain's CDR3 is CASSPPTGTEAFF. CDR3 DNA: TGTGCCAGCAGCCCTCCGACGGGGACTGAAGCTTTCTTT.

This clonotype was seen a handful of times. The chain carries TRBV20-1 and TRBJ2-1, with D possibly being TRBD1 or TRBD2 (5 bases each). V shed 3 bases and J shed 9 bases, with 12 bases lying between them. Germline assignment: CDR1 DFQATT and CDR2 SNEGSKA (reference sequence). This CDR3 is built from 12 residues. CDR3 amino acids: CSASLGTGEQFF. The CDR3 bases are TGCAGTGCTAGCCTCGGGACGGGTGAGCAGTTCTTC.

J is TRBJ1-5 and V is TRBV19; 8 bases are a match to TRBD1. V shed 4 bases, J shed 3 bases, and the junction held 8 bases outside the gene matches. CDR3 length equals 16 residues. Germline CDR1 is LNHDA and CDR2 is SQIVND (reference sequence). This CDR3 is CASSTPDRAFNQPQHF. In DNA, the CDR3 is TGTGCCAGTAGTACCCCGGACAGGGCATTCAATCAGCCCCAGCATTTT.

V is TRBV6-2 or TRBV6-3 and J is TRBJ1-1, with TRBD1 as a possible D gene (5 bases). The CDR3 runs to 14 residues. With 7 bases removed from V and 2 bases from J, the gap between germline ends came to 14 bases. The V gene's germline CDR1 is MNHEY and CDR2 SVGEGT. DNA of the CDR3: TGTGCCAGCACCATTTGGAGGGACAACACTGAAGCTTTCTTT. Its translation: CASTIWRDNTEAFF.

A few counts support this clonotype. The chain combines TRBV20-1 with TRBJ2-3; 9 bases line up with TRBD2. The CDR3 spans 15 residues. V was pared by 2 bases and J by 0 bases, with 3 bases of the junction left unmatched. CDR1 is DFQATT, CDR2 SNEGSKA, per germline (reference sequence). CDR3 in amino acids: CSARWSGGSTDTQYF. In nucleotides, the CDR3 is TGCAGTGCTAGATGGAGCGGGGGGAGCACAGATACGCAGTATTTT.

CDR3 nucleotide sequence: TGTGCCAGCAGTGACGGGGCAGACAATGAGCAGTTCTTC. Amino acid sequence: CASSDGADNEQFF. This chain uses TRBV6-4 with TRBJ2-1, with D possibly matching TRBD1 (5 bases). V dropped 2 bases and J dropped 5 bases, with 7 bases sitting between them. This CDR3 spans 13 amino acids. In germline, CDR1 is MRHNA, CDR2 SNTAGT.

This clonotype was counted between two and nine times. CDR3 in amino acids: CASSVAAGTQNTGELFF. DNA of the CDR3: TGTGCCAGCAGCGTAGCGGCCGGGACACAAAACACCGGGGAGCTGTTTTTT. V usage is TRBV9 and J usage is TRBJ2-2; D is possibly TRBD1 (6 bases). This CDR3 contains 17 residues. V lost 0 bases and J 2 bases, leaving 14 bases between the germline ends. CDR1 SGDLS and CDR2 YYNGEE come from the germline V gene.

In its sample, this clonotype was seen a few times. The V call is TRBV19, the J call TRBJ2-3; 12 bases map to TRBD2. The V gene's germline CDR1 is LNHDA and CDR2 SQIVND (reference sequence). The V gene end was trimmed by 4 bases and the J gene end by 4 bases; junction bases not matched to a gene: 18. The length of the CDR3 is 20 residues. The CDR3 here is CASSNARGTSGPAVADTQYF. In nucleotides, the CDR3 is TGTGCCAGTAGTAACGCTCGGGGGACTAGCGGGCCCGCAGTGGCAGATACGCAGTATTTT.

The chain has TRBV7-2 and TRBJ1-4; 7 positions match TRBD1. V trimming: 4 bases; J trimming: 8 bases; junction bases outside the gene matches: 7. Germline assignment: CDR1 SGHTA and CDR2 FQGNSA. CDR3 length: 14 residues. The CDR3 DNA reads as TGTGCCAGCAGCTCCCATACAGGGGAGGAAAAACTGTTTTTT. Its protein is CASSSHTGEEKLFF.

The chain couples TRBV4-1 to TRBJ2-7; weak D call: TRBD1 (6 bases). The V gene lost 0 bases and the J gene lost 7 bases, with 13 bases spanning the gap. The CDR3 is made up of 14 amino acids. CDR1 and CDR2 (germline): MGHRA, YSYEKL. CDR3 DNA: TGCGCCAGCAGCCAAGACTCAGGGGCTTGGGAGCAGTACTTC. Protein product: CASSQDSGAWEQYF.

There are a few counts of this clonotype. CDR3 residues: CSVPGLAGTDTQYF. The CDR3 nucleotides are TGCAGCGTTCCGGGGCTAGCGGGTACAGATACGCAGTATTTT. The V gene is TRBV29-1, the J gene TRBJ2-3; 8 nucleotides line up with TRBD2. This CDR3 has 14 residues. V trimming: 5 bases; J trimming: 3 bases; junction bases outside the gene matches: 7. The germline CDR1 and CDR2 sequences are SQVTM and ANQGSEA.

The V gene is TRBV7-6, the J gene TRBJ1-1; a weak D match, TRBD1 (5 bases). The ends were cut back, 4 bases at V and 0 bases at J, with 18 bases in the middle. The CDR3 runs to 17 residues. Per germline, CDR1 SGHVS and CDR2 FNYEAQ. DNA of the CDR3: TGTGCCAGCAGCTCTAGTGGCACGGGGCGGATGAACACTGAAGCTTTCTTT. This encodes CASSSSGTGRMNTEAFF.

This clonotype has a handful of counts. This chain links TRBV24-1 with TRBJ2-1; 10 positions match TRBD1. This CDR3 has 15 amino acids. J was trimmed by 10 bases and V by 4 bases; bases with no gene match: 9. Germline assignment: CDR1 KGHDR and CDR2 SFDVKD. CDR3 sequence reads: CATSDQGTGAHEQFF. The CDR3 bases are TGTGCCACCAGTGACCAAGGGACAGGGGCACACGAGCAGTTCTTC.

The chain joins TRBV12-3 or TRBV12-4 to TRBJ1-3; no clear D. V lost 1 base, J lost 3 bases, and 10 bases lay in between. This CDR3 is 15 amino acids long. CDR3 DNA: TGTGCCAGCAGTTTAGAAGGGATAGGTGGAAACACCATATATTTT. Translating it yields CASSLEGIGGNTIYF.

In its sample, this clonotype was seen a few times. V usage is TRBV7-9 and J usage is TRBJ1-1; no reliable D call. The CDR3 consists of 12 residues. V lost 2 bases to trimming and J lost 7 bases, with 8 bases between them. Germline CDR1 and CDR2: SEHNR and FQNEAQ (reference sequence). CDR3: CASSLSLGEAFF. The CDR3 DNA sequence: TGTGCCAGCAGCTTATCTCTGGGTGAAGCTTTCTTT.

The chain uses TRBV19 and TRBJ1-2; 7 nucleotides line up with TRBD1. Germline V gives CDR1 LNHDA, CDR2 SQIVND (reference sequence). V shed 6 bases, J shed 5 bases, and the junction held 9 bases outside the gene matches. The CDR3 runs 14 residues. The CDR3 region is CASRHLGTDYGYTF. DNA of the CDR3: TGTGCCAGTAGACATCTCGGGACAGATTATGGCTACACCTTC.

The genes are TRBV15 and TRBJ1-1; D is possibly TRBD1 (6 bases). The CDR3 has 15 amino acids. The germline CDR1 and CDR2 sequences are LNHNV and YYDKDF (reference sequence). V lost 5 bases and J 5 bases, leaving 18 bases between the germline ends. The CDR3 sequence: CATSGYTGSGTEAFF. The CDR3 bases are TGTGCCACCAGCGGTTATACAGGGAGTGGGACTGAAGCTTTCTTT.

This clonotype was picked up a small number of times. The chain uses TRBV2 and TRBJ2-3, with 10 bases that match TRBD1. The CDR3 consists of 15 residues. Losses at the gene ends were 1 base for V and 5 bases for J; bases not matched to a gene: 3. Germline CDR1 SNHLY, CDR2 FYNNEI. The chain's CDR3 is CASSEGGQGIDTQYF. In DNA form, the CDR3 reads TGTGCCAGCAGTGAAGGGGGACAGGGGATAGATACGCAGTATTTT.